This TCR beta chain was recorded in a study of shared clonotypes between healthy human individuals. CDR3 length equals 17 residues. Germline assignment: CDR1 LGHNA and CDR2 YSLEER. Trimming removed 1 base at V and 2 bases at J, with 15 bases between. Terminally differentiated effector memory CD45RA+ cells were excluded by CCR7 positive selection of CD45RO-negative cells. HIV-negative, healthy adults without recent acute infections or vaccinations were the donors. Study processing details: Quality scores were absent from the junction-only immunoSEQ sequences, so filtering differed. Here immunoSEQ multiplex PCR was the method, and the copy in TCRdb shows in-frame clones only, minus some. From that table come the V and J calls and clone size; the DNA was used to work out D and trimming. Among about 1,900,000 clones listed, roughly 94% were seen once. Study results and limitations: Generation probability values for non-shared clonotypes were lower than those for clonotypes shared by all four donors.

Comments on this clone: Its antigen is undetermined.

The chain uses TRBV4-3 and TRBJ1-5; D is possibly TRBD1 (5 bases). Source material: naive CD8+ T cells sorted from blood. This TCR derives from a man in his late teens or twenties in good health. CDR3 protein: CASSQGGEGIGNQPQHF. CDR3 bases: TGCGCCAGCAGCCAAGGTGGGGAGGGGATTGGCAATCAGCCCCAGCATTTT.